This T cell receptor beta chain was recovered during a study of blood T cell repertoires in COVID-19. On the study more broadly: There were acute and convalescent COVID-19 samples, and they came from the United States, Italy and Spain. The cDNA or gDNA used as material had been derived from T cells, B-cell-depleted T cells, or PBMCs.

The CDR3 extends over 17 amino acids. CDR1 LGHDT and CDR2 YNNKEL come from the germline V gene (reference sequence). With 4 bases clipped from V and 0 bases from J, the junction kept 3 bases outside the gene matches. Profiled with immunoSEQ multiplex PCR; TCRdb holds only in-frame clones, not every one. Altogether 300,000 to 450,000 clones are present, 85% to 90% being singletons, with the ten largest covering more than 0.95%. Participants spanned ages 18 to 89 years and resided in over 20 US areas. The clonotype originates from a woman aged 18-35 years who had recovered from COVID-19. Sequences were obtained from PBMCs or T cells enriched from blood (not recorded which). This chain joins TRBV3-1 (or the pseudogene TRBV3-2) and TRBJ2-2; TRBD2 aligns across 12 bases. CDR3 region: CASSRTSGVANTGELFF. The DNA of the CDR3 is TGTGCCAGCAGCCGGACTAGCGGGGTCGCGAACACCGGGGAGCTGTTTTTT.